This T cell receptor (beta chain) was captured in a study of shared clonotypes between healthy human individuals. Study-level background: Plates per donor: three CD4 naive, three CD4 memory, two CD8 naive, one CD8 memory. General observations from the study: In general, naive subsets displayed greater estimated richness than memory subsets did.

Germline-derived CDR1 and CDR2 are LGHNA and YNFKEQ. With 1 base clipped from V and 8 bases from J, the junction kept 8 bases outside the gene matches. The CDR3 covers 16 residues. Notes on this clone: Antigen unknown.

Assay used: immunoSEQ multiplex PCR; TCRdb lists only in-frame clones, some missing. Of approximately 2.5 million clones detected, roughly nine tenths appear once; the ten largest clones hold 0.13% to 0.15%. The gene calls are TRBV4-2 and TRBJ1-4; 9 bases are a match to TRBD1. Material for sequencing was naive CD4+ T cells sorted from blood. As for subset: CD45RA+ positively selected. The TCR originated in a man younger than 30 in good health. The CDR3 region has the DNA TGTGCCAGCAGCCAAGTCCTAGGGACAGGGTGGGAAAAACTGTTTTTT. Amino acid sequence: CASSQVLGTGWEKLFF.